The 21 T cell receptor beta chains below were found in one sample sequenced in a study of T cells after yellow fever vaccination. TCRdb processed the 5' RACE reads anew with MiXCR; each CDR3 protein has one entry. The sample has 500,000 to 550,000 distinct CDR3 sequences; roughly 22% are singletons. Material: PBMCs, obtained more than 20 days after the first yellow fever vaccination. The receptor source for this set is a man aged 18 to 35 who received the YFV17D yellow fever vaccine.

This clonotype appeared many times. This chain joins TRBV9 and TRBJ2-1, with 8 bases aligning to TRBD1. Trimming cost V 5 bases and J 7 bases; bases outside gene matches: 11. There are 15 residues in the CDR3. Germline CDR1 is SGDLS and CDR2 is YYNGEE. CDR3 sequence (DNA): TGTGCCAGCAGGGGTTCTGGACAGGGAGGAAATGAGCAGTTCTTC. Translating it yields CASRGSGQGGNEQFF.

CDR3 sequence (DNA): TGTGCCAGCAGCCAACAACTAGCGGGGACGGGCAATGAGCAGTTCTTC. It translates to CASSQQLAGTGNEQFF. V usage is TRBV14 and J usage is TRBJ2-1; 10 bases match TRBD2. J gave up 6 bases and V 2 bases, and 7 bases lay outside the gene matches. The CDR3 loop spans 16 amino acids. Per germline, CDR1 SGHDN and CDR2 FVKESK.

The chain couples TRBV5-1 to TRBJ2-5; D remains ambiguous. Trimming stripped 0 bases from V and 5 bases from J, with 11 bases between. The CDR3 is 14 amino acids. Per germline, CDR1 SGHRS and CDR2 YFSETQ. The CDR3 region has the DNA TGCGCCAGCAGCTTGGAGCCAACCGGGGAGACCCAGTACTTC. As protein: CASSLEPTGETQYF.

This clonotype was detected a few times. Mismatch with germline at one junction end may stem from a read error. J is TRBJ2-3 and V is TRBV7-7, with TRBD1 identical over 9 bases. Germline V gene sequence: CDR1 SSHAT, CDR2 FNYEAQ (reference sequence). CDR3 length: 15 amino acids. The DNA for the CDR3 is TGTGCTAGCAACACGACAGGGGGTTGCACAGATACGCAGTATTTT. Residues: CASNTTGGCTDTQYF. Supplemented by reference TRBV7-7 and TRBJ2-3, the full variable domain reads GAGVSQSPRYKVTKRGQDVTLRCDPISSHATLYWYQQALGQGPEFLTYFNYEAQPDKSGLPSDRFSAERPEGSISTLTIQRTEQRDSAMYRCASNTTGGCTDTQYFGPGTRLTVL.

Of note for this clonotype: The junction does not match germline at one end; this may be a read error. The gene calls are TRBV4-1 and TRBJ2-1; D is unclear. Germline CDR1 MGHRA, CDR2 YSYEKL. This CDR3 region has 15 residues. The CDR3 region is CASSQDLSSHNEQFF. For the CDR3, the DNA is TGCGCCAGCAGCCAAGATCTAAGCTCCCACAATGAGCAGTTCTTC.

In this sample, this clonotype turned up a few times. The V call is TRBV12-3 or TRBV12-4, the J call TRBJ1-1; tentatively, D is TRBD1 (6 bases). CDR3 length equals 14 residues. Trimming removed 6 bases from V and 1 base from J, with 12 bases in between. CDR3 in DNA: TGTGCCAGCAGACCCTCACAGGGGAACACTGAAGCTTTCTTT. It specifies CASRPSQGNTEAFF.

J is TRBJ2-1 and V is TRBV30; 11 bases map to TRBD1. The CDR3 extends over 14 amino acids. CDR1 is GTSNPN and CDR2 is SVGIG in the germline V gene (reference sequence). With V trimmed by 1 base and J by 9 bases, 5 bases remained unmatched. The CDR3 sequence is CAWSAGQGAREQFF. CDR3 bases: TGTGCCTGGAGTGCTGGACAGGGGGCTCGTGAGCAGTTCTTC.

This clonotype has only a few counts. CDR3 residues: CASSLLGASYNSPLHF. The CDR3 DNA reads TGCGCCAGCAGCTTACTTGGAGCCTCCTATAATTCACCCCTCCACTTT. The rearrangement joins TRBV5-1 to TRBJ1-6; no firm D call. Germline V gene lookup returns CDR1 SGHRS and CDR2 YFSETQ. Trimming left V 2 bases short and J 0 bases short, with 9 bases between. This CDR3 contains 16 residues.

The chain has TRBV11-2 and TRBJ2-7, with D possibly being TRBD2 (7 bases). Per the germline V gene, CDR1 is SGHAT and CDR2 is FQNNGV. Trimming shortened V by 3 bases and J by 5 bases, and 14 bases separated the two germline ends. The CDR3 loop spans 14 amino acids. The CDR3 reads CASSLGGAINEQYF. CDR3 coding DNA: TGTGCCAGCAGCTTGGGGGGGGCAATCAACGAGCAGTACTTC.

This chain uses TRBV7-9 with TRBJ2-7, with a possible D match to TRBD1 (5 bases). V dropped 5 bases and J dropped 0 bases, with 14 bases sitting between them. CDR3 length: 15 amino acids. The germline V gene has CDR1 SEHNR and CDR2 FQNEAQ (reference sequence). The CDR3 DNA reads TGTGCCAGCAGCCTGACAGTCATGAGCTCCTACGAGCAGTACTTC. Encoded protein: CASSLTVMSSYEQYF.

This chain links TRBV6-1 with TRBJ2-7, with TRBD2 matching over 9 bases. This CDR3 has 16 amino acids. Germline-derived CDR1 and CDR2 are MNHNS and SASEGT. Unmatched junction bases numbered 13, after V lost 8 bases and J lost 2 bases. CDR3 region: CASGHFSGGTPYEQYF. The CDR3 DNA reads as TGTGCCAGCGGACACTTTAGCGGGGGTACCCCCTACGAGCAGTACTTC.

The chain recombines TRBV19 with TRBJ2-6, with unresolved D. CDR3 length equals 15 residues. Germline V gene lookup returns CDR1 LNHDA and CDR2 SQIVND (reference sequence). V gave up 4 bases and J gave up 1 base, with 8 bases separating them. CDR3 nucleotide sequence: TGTGCCAGTAGTACCCAAGGGTCTGGGGCCAACGTCCTGACTTTC. It yields the protein CASSTQGSGANVLTF.

The genes are TRBV24-1 and TRBJ2-6, with a possible D match to TRBD2 (6 bases). The CDR3 sequence is 19 residues long. Deletions cut 3 bases from V and 4 bases from J, with 21 bases between. Germline CDR1 is KGHDR and CDR2 is SFDVKD. The CDR3 DNA is TGTGCCACCAGTGATCCTTTTCTAGCGTGGGGGTCAGGGGCCAACGTCCTGACTTTC. It translates to CATSDPFLAWGSGANVLTF.

This clonotype was observed once. The V call is TRBV1, the J call TRBJ2-7; the table's D call TRBD2 went unverified against the DNA. TRBV1 corresponds to a pseudogene. The CDR3 length is 15 residues. The CDR3, as DNA: TGCACCAGCAGCCAAGATAGCGGGGAGTCCTACGAGCAGTACGTC. This gives the protein CTSSQDSGESYEQYV.

V gene TRBV3-1 combines with J gene TRBJ2-2; 10 nucleotides agree with TRBD1. The CDR3 covers 18 residues. V trimming: 6 bases; J trimming: 2 bases; junction bases outside the gene matches: 12. Germline assignment: CDR1 LGHDT and CDR2 YNNKEL (reference sequence). DNA of the CDR3: TGTGCCAGCAGTCGGCGAGGGACAGGGGCTATAAACACCGGGGAGCTGTTTTTT. This codes for CASSRRGTGAINTGELFF.

In its sample, this clonotype was seen a few times. The chain links TRBV7-2 to TRBJ1-5; the D gene is possibly TRBD1 (5 bases). Per germline, CDR1 SGHTA and CDR2 FQGNSA. Trimming removed 0 bases from V and 8 bases from J, with 8 bases in between. This CDR3 contains 13 residues. The CDR3 spells CASSLAQGEPQHF. Written as DNA, the CDR3 is TGTGCCAGCAGCTTAGCTCAGGGTGAGCCCCAGCATTTT.

This clonotype came up a few times. This chain uses TRBV7-9 with TRBJ1-1; D gene uncertain. Trimming cost V 4 bases and J 3 bases, with 9 bases left between them. This CDR3 is 13 amino acids long. CDR1 SEHNR and CDR2 FQNEAQ come from the germline V gene (reference sequence). CDR3 residues: CASSYNIDTEAFF. In DNA form, the CDR3 reads TGTGCCAGCAGCTACAACATTGACACTGAAGCTTTCTTT.

The chain is built from TRBV6-5 and TRBJ1-2; D call uncertain. This CDR3 comprises 15 residues. V was trimmed by 0 bases and J by 1 base, leaving 9 bases between them. The germline V gene has CDR1 MNHEY and CDR2 SVGAGI. CDR3 coding DNA: TGTGCCAGCAGTTACTCTACCCCACTTAACTATGGCTACACCTTC. This encodes CASSYSTPLNYGYTF.

The rearrangement joins TRBV14 to TRBJ2-7, with 10 bases lining up with TRBD1. This CDR3 has 14 amino acids. Germline CDR1 is SGHDN and CDR2 is FVKESK. After removal of 4 bases from V and 4 bases from J, the junction contained 4 bases not matched to a gene. CDR3 sequence (DNA): TGTGCCAGCAGCCTCTGGACAGGGGGATACGAGCAGTACTTC. Its protein product is CASSLWTGGYEQYF.

In its sample, this clonotype was seen many times. V usage is TRBV5-1 and J usage is TRBJ1-2; tentatively, D is TRBD1 (6 bases). Germline-derived CDR1 and CDR2 are SGHRS and YFSETQ. V lost 4 bases, J lost 6 bases, and 19 bases lay in between. The CDR3 is made up of 15 amino acids. CDR3 region: CASSGSAGASDGYTF. The CDR3, as DNA: TGCGCCAGCAGCGGTTCGGCGGGGGCTAGTGATGGCTACACCTTC.

This clonotype was seen a few times. The chain employs TRBV29-1 and TRBJ2-7; D assignment may be TRBD1 or TRBD2 (5 bases each). Germline assignment: CDR1 SQVTM and CDR2 ANQGSEA. The V end was cut by 5 bases, the J end by 3 bases, with 14 bases between. The CDR3 loop spans 13 amino acids. CDR3 nucleotides: TGCAGCGTTTTCGGGGCTACTGGCTACGAGCAGTACTTC. Residues: CSVFGATGYEQYF.